This T cell receptor (beta chain) was recovered during a study of cytomegalovirus exposure and HLA in healthy donors. As for this clone: Antigen: not known.

60 Vbeta and 13 Jbeta primers were used in PCR. This table comes from immunoSEQ multiplex PCR, and its TCRdb copy is limited to in-frame clones, with some not included. The sample records more than 95,000 clones, 60% to 80% being singletons. Study-wide results and limits: Most subjects' HLA-A and HLA-B alleles were reportedly predicted from TCR beta sequences. Cytomegalovirus association was listed for around 170 TCR beta chains.

The clonotype originates from a man aged 30 to 45 in good health and CMV-seronegative. The specimen sequenced was PBMCs.

The CDR3 nucleotides are TGTGCCAGTAGTATTGGCCGGGAGGGCCGGCGCACCGGGGAGCTGTTTTTT. Translating gives CASSIGREGRRTGELFF. J is TRBJ2-2 and V is TRBV19, with 8 bases identical to TRBD2. Unmatched junction bases numbered 10, after V lost 3 bases and J lost 4 bases. This CDR3 is built from 17 residues. Germline V gene data show CDR1 as LNHDA and CDR2 as SQIVND (reference sequence).